This TCR beta chain was captured by sequencing in a study of blood T cell repertoires in COVID-19. Study-level information: Acute-phase and convalescent COVID-19 samples originated in the United States, Italy and Spain. Sources were T cells, B-cell-depleted T cells, or PBMCs; the material itself was cDNA or gDNA.

Source study methods: Scientists estimated how many nucleated cells there were by amplifying reference gene primers. Here immunoSEQ multiplex PCR was the method, and the copy in TCRdb shows in-frame clones only, minus some. Clone size and V and J calls were adopted from that table, with D and trimming inferred from the DNA. This table has 400,000 or so clones, 80% to 90% appearing once. Germline CDR1 reads SEHNR; CDR2 reads FQNEAQ (reference sequence). Trimming left V 7 bases short and J 7 bases short, with 26 bases between. This CDR3 contains 16 residues. Adults between roughly 18 and 95 years of age took part from about two dozen US areas.

This chain connects TRBV7-9 to TRBJ2-7, with D perhaps TRBD2 (6 bases). Source material: PBMCs or T cells enriched from blood (not recorded which). This TCR came from a man aged 30 to 45 who had recovered from COVID-19. The CDR3 sequence is CASTRGGGPPALEQYF. The CDR3 DNA is TGTGCCAGCACCCGGGGCGGAGGGCCCCCGGCACTGGAGCAGTACTTC.